This T cell receptor beta chain was identified in a study of cytomegalovirus exposure and HLA in healthy donors. Study-level background: Prior work identified about 120 million unique TCR beta sequences in around 170 million T cells. Findings of the study overall: Some V segments, TRBV6-2 and TRBV6-3 among them, were indistinguishable and were therefore excluded. CMV serostatus alone was available as immune exposure information. Data from an earlier analysis indicated that most TCR beta V segments were productive either about 87% or about 30% of the time.

The PCR used 60 Vbeta and 13 Jbeta primers. Clones were sequenced by immunoSEQ multiplex PCR, and TCRdb holds only the in-frame ones, with some missing. This sample carries 150,000 or so clones, roughly 88% of them seen once, and the ten largest clones take 7.5% to 10%. This clone was seen a handful of times. Its antigen is unidentified. The CDR3 runs 15 residues. The V end was cut by 10 bases, the J end by 0 bases, with 18 bases between. The germline V gene encodes CDR1 SNHLY and CDR2 FYNNEI. Sequencing used PBMCs. The receptor's source is a man aged 18 to 35 in good health and CMV-seropositive. The chain carries TRBV2 and TRBJ1-1; D unresolved. This CDR3 reads CATRGNIMMNTEAFF. CDR3 in DNA: TGTGCCACCCGAGGCAACATAATGATGAACACTGAAGCTTTCTTT.